These 21 T cell receptor beta chains were all obtained from the same sample, sequenced in a study of PD-1 blockade in classical Hodgkin lymphoma (TCRdb year 2020). Receptors were amplified or captured by the immunoSEQ multiplex PCR assay. Imported from immuneACCESS, the table was reduced by TCRdb to in-frame sequences with V and J called. These copies leave out some clones; in studies compared against another copy, an unresolved V gene accounts for under half, and the cause of the remainder is not known. Recorded for this sample are approximately 100,000 clones; 75% to 90% of them occurred a single time. About 6.1% of the sample is taken by the ten largest. The sample's time point label is to be understood as: cycle 2 day 1 (C2D1) of nivolumab. Every trial patient had relapsed following autologous stem cell transplantation, and prior brentuximab vedotin exposure was what differed among cohorts A, B and C.

The sequencing here drew on peripheral blood mononuclear cells (PBMCs), taken before the second cycle of nivolumab. The receptors were sampled from a human donor with classical Hodgkin lymphoma.

The genes are TRBV19 and TRBJ2-7; D unclear. From germline, CDR1 is LNHDA and CDR2 SQIVND (reference sequence). This CDR3 is 14 amino acids long. The V and J ends lost 3 bases and 2 bases respectively, with 11 bases between them. CDR3 loop: CASSIRDLTYEQYF. The CDR3 region has the DNA TGTGCCAGTAGTATTCGAGACCTGACCTACGAGCAGTACTTC.

The chain joins TRBV6-5 to TRBJ1-2; no clear D. Looked up from germline, CDR1 is MNHEY and CDR2 is SVGAGI. Trimming cost V 7 bases and J 4 bases, with 16 bases left between them. This CDR3 is 14 amino acids long. CDR3 nucleotide sequence: TGTGCCAGCACCGCAGGTCCAGCCTTCTATGGCTACACCTTC. It yields the protein CASTAGPAFYGYTF.

This CDR3 reads CAIVGLAGALNTGELFF. The CDR3 DNA sequence: TGCGCCATCGTGGGACTAGCGGGGGCCCTGAACACCGGGGAGCTGTTTTTT. This chain links TRBV5-1 with TRBJ2-2; 14 nucleotides match TRBD2. Germline-derived CDR1 and CDR2 are SGHRS and YFSETQ. V lost 9 bases and J lost 1; bases outside the gene matches: 8. This CDR3 region has 17 residues.

V is TRBV30 and J is TRBJ2-7, with D possibly being TRBD1 or TRBD2 (5 bases each). V was shortened by 5 bases and J by 5 bases, with 16 bases between the two germline ends. CDR1 and CDR2 from the germline V gene are GTSNPN and SVGIG (reference sequence). This CDR3 is built from 13 residues. The CDR3 is CAWDYGDGHEQYF. CDR3 DNA: TGTGCCTGGGATTATGGGGACGGCCACGAGCAGTACTTC.

The genes are TRBV7-9 and TRBJ1-1, with D possibly being TRBD1 (5 bases). This CDR3 comprises 12 residues. V was trimmed by 5 bases and J by 7 bases, leaving 11 bases between them. CDR1 is SEHNR, CDR2 FQNEAQ, per germline (reference sequence). This CDR3 is CASSPGGNEAFF. Here the CDR3 DNA reads TGTGCCAGCAGCCCCGGGGGGAATGAAGCTTTCTTT. Variable domain in full (rest from reference TRBV7-9 and TRBJ1-1): DTGVSQNPRHKITKRGQNVTFRCDPISEHNRLYWYRQTLGQGPEFLTYFQNEAQLEKSRLLSDRFSAERPKGSFSTLEIQRTEQGDSAMYLCASSPGGNEAFFGQGTRLTVV.

The chain employs TRBV7-2 and TRBJ2-3, with D possibly matching TRBD2 (7 bases). The CDR3 is 16 residues long. Germline V gene sequence: CDR1 SGHTA, CDR2 FQGNSA. V gave up 1 base and J gave up 4 bases, with 15 bases separating them. The CDR3 region is CASSLGVGGPPDTQYF. CDR3 in DNA: TGTGCCAGCAGCTTAGGAGTGGGGGGGCCTCCAGATACGCAGTATTTT.

The chain is built from TRBV6-1 and TRBJ1-1; no clear D. Germline CDR1 is MNHNS and CDR2 is SASEGT. This CDR3 has 13 residues. V was shortened by 2 bases and J by 1 base, with 5 bases between the two germline ends. CDR3 residues: CASSEIRNTEAFF. The CDR3 DNA is TGTGCCAGCAGTGAAATTAGGAACACTGAAGCTTTCTTT.

The count of this clone is one. This chain joins TRBV5-1 and TRBJ1-2; D is unclear. V was clipped by 2 bases and J by 6 bases, with 8 bases between them. The CDR3 sequence is 12 residues long. Germline V gives CDR1 SGHRS, CDR2 YFSETQ. The CDR3 DNA sequence: TGCGCCAGCAGCTTTGAAGGGAATGGCTACACCTTC. This codes for CASSFEGNGYTF.

The V call is TRBV6-6, the J call TRBJ1-2, with TRBD1 as a possible D gene (6 bases). Trimming shortened V by 0 bases and J by 4 bases, and 12 bases separated the two germline ends. From germline, CDR1 is MNHNY and CDR2 SVGAGI (reference sequence). The CDR3 has 15 residues. The CDR3 region has the DNA TGTGCCAGCAGTTACTCGAGGGGGGGCAGCTATGGCTACACCTTC. Translated: CASSYSRGGSYGYTF.

The CDR3 bases are TGCGCCAGCAGCCAGCGGGTAGGACAGGGGGCCCACACCATATATTTT. Its protein product is CASSQRVGQGAHTIYF. The rearrangement uses TRBV4-3 and TRBJ1-3; 11 positions agree with TRBD1. Losses at the gene ends were 3 bases for V and 8 bases for J; bases not matched to a gene: 9. Germline V gene lookup returns CDR1 LGHNA and CDR2 YSLEER. The CDR3 runs to 16 residues.

V usage is TRBV6-5 and J usage is TRBJ2-3, with no clear D. The CDR3 is 14 amino acids. V lost 6 bases, J lost 2 bases, and 12 bases lay in between. Germline V gives CDR1 MNHEY, CDR2 SVGAGI. The CDR3 region is CASSRSYYTDTQYF. The CDR3 DNA reads TGTGCCAGCAGCCGCAGCTATTACACAGATACGCAGTATTTT.

The genes are TRBV21-1 and TRBJ2-2. TRBV21-1 is marked as a pseudogene. This CDR3 is built from 17 residues. The CDR3 reads CASSKLRDTGRTGELFF. The CDR3 nucleotides are TGTGCCAGCAGCAAACTGAGAGACACGGGCCGGACCGGGGAGCTGTTTTTT.

This rearrangement joins TRBV6-7 to TRBJ2-7, with D possibly TRBD2 on 5 matching bases. TRBV6-7 is an ORF for which the function is uncertain. CDR3 length equals 15 residues. V lost 2 bases to trimming and J lost 5 bases, with 16 bases between them. The CDR3 coding sequence is TGTGCCAGCAGTTACCCCTTTAGGCGGGTTGACGAGCAGTACTTC. Translation gives CASSYPFRRVDEQYF.

The chain carries TRBV7-9 and TRBJ1-4, with TRBD1 matching 7 bases. CDR1 is SEHNR and CDR2 is FQNEAQ in the germline V gene (reference sequence). The CDR3 covers 12 residues. The ends lost 8 bases at V and 6 bases at J; junction bases unmatched: 3. The CDR3 sequence: CASEGTDEKLFF. The DNA of the CDR3 is TGTGCCAGCGAAGGGACAGATGAAAAACTGTTTTTT.

The chain couples TRBV7-6 to TRBJ1-6; possible D gene TRBD1, 6 bases. V lost 5 bases and J lost 9, with 17 bases in between. The CDR3 has 15 amino acids. Germline CDR1 and CDR2: SGHVS and FNYEAQ. CDR3 sequence: CASSPQDSRSSPLHF. In DNA, the CDR3 is TGTGCCAGCAGCCCCCAGGACAGTAGGAGTTCACCCCTCCACTTT.

V and J are TRBV7-1 and TRBJ1-5; 8 bases are shared with TRBD1. TRBV7-1 is placed among ORFs of uncertain function. V lost 4 bases and J lost 6; bases outside the gene matches: 8. The CDR3 spans 15 residues. The CDR3 DNA reads as TGTGCCAGCAGCTTAGACAGGGGAGCTTCTCAGCCCCAGCATTTT. It specifies CASSLDRGASQPQHF.

V gene TRBV18 combines with J gene TRBJ2-3; 10 bases line up with TRBD1. The CDR3 length is 18 residues. J lost 2 bases, V lost 2 bases, and 10 bases had no gene match. Germline CDR1 KGHSH, CDR2 LQKENI. Here the CDR3 reads CASSPEDRQGASTDTQYF. DNA for the CDR3: TGTGCCAGCTCACCAGAGGATAGACAGGGGGCGTCCACAGATACGCAGTATTTT.

The rearrangement links TRBV4-3 to TRBJ2-7; 11 bases fit TRBD1. Germline V lookup: CDR1 LGHNA, CDR2 YSLEER. The CDR3 has 17 residues. With 3 bases clipped from V and 4 bases from J, the junction kept 11 bases outside the gene matches. CDR3 coding DNA: TGCGCCAGCAGCCATGCCACCACCGGGACAGGGGGATACGAGCAGTACTTC. This sequence encodes CASSHATTGTGGYEQYF.

The genes are TRBV5-6 and TRBJ2-7; D call uncertain. The V end was cut by 0 bases, the J end by 2 bases, with 9 bases between. The CDR3 has 14 residues. Germline CDR1 is SGHDT and CDR2 is YYEEEE. The CDR3 nucleotides read TGTGCCAGCAGCTTGGTAAGCAGAGCCTACGAGCAGTACTTC. It is translated as CASSLVSRAYEQYF. The full variable domain, with the rest looked up from reference TRBV5-6 and TRBJ2-7, is DAGVTQSPTHLIKTRGQQVTLRCSPKSGHDTVSWYQQALGQGPQFIFQYYEEEERQRGNFPDRFSGHQFPNYSSELNVNALLLGDSALYLCASSLVSRAYEQYFGPGTRLTVT.

The chain recombines TRBV29-1 with TRBJ1-1; 11 bases fit TRBD1. The junction had 2 bases not matched to a gene; V was cut back by 6 bases and J by 5 bases. The CDR3 totals 12 residues. Germline-derived CDR1 and CDR2 are SQVTM and ANQGSEA. For the CDR3, the DNA is TGCAGCGTCGGACAGGGGGCAACTGAAGCTTTCTTT. Translated, it gives CSVGQGATEAFF.

The chain has TRBV5-1 and TRBJ2-1; the match to TRBD1 covers 9 bases. Germline V gene data show CDR1 as SGHRS and CDR2 as YFSETQ. V lost 3 bases, J lost 6 bases, and 4 bases stayed unmatched. The CDR3 contains 14 residues. The CDR3 spells CASSYGTGLNEQFF. CDR3 nucleotides: TGCGCCAGCAGCTATGGGACAGGGCTCAATGAGCAGTTCTTC.